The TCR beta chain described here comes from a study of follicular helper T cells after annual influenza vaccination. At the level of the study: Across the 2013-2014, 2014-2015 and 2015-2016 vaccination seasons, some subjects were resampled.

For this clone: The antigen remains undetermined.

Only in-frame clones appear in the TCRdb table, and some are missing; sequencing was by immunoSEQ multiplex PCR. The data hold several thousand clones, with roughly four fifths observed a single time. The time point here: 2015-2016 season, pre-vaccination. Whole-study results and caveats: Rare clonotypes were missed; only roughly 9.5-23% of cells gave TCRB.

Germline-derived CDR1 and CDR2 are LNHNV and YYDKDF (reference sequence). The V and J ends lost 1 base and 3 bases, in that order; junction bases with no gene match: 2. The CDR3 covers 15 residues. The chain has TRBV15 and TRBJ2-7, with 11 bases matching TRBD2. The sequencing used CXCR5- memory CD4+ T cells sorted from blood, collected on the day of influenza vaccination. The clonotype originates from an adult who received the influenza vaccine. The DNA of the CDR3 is TGTGCCACCAGCAGAGGTCTAGCGGGGGGCTACGAGCAGTACTTC. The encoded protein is CATSRGLAGGYEQYF.